Shown below are 6 T cell receptor beta chains from a single sample sequenced in a study of human T cells and chemical hapten exposure. Via MiXCR, TCRdb re-called the RACE reads, giving one row per CDR3 protein. This table holds approximately 57,000 distinct CDR3 sequences, around 9.3% found once. This sample's time point: patch test 1, 2 weeks after DPC sensitization. Treatment noted: therapeutic diphenylcyclopropenone sensitization with weekly scalp DPC. Sequences were derived from whole blood, sampled in connection with sensitization to the hapten diphenylcyclopropenone (DPC). These receptors all stem from a woman in her thirties or forties with alopecia areata. Some clones in this sample may be carry-over from other donors' samples.

The sample holds many counts of this clonotype. The CDR3 reads CASSFGSGGAHEQYF. DNA for the CDR3: TGTGCCAGCAGTTTCGGAAGCGGGGGGGCCCACGAGCAGTACTTC. The chain employs TRBV12-3 or TRBV12-4 and TRBJ2-7; TRBD2 matches 10 bases. With V trimmed by 3 bases and J by 5 bases, 7 bases remained unmatched. CDR3 size: 15 residues.

In its sample, this clonotype was seen many times. The chain has TRBV27 and TRBJ2-3, with D maybe TRBD2 (6 bases). V was shortened by 2 bases and J by 6 bases, with 9 bases between the two germline ends. CDR3 length equals 13 residues. Germline CDR1 and CDR2: MNHEY and SMNVEV (reference sequence). CDR3 region: CASSLGGYDTQYF. CDR3 DNA: TGTGCCAGCAGTTTAGGGGGGTACGATACGCAGTATTTT.

This clonotype has more than one count but fewer than ten. The chain couples TRBV20-1 to TRBJ2-1; 9 bases are shared with TRBD2. J gave up 4 bases and V 0 bases, and 7 bases lay outside the gene matches. The length of the CDR3 is 16 residues. CDR1 is DFQATT, CDR2 SNEGSKA, per germline (reference sequence). The CDR3 bases are TGCAGTGCTAGAGATCTCTCTAGCGGGGAGTACAATGAGCAGTTCTTC. Amino acid sequence: CSARDLSSGEYNEQFF.

This chain links TRBV24-1 with TRBJ2-2; 8 nucleotides agree with TRBD2. The germline CDR1 and CDR2 sequences are KGHDR and SFDVKD. The CDR3 runs to 18 residues. Germline trimming cut 1 base from V and 2 bases from J; bases unmatched to any gene: 8. The CDR3 DNA reads TGTGCCACCAGTGATTTCGGGGGGGTCCCGCAAAACACCGGGGAGCTGTTTTTT. Translated, it gives CATSDFGGVPQNTGELFF.

This clonotype has a count of ten or more. CDR3 sequence: CASSGQGTTYNSPLHF. CDR3 bases: TGTGCCAGCAGTGGACAGGGCACCACCTATAATTCACCCCTCCACTTT. V is TRBV25-1 and J is TRBJ1-6; TRBD1 matches at 7 bases. The CDR3 consists of 16 residues. V lost 4 bases and J lost 2; bases outside the gene matches: 5. The germline gives CDR1 MGHDK, CDR2 SYGVNS.

The CDR3, as DNA: TGCAGTGCTAGCTACAGGGGAGGCCAGCCCCAGCATTTT. Translating it yields CSASYRGGQPQHF. The J gene is TRBJ1-5, the V gene TRBV20-1; 7 bases align to TRBD1. CDR3 length: 13 residues. The germline V gene encodes CDR1 DFQATT and CDR2 SNEGSKA (reference sequence). Trimming removed 3 bases from V and 7 bases from J; junction bases left unmatched: 6.